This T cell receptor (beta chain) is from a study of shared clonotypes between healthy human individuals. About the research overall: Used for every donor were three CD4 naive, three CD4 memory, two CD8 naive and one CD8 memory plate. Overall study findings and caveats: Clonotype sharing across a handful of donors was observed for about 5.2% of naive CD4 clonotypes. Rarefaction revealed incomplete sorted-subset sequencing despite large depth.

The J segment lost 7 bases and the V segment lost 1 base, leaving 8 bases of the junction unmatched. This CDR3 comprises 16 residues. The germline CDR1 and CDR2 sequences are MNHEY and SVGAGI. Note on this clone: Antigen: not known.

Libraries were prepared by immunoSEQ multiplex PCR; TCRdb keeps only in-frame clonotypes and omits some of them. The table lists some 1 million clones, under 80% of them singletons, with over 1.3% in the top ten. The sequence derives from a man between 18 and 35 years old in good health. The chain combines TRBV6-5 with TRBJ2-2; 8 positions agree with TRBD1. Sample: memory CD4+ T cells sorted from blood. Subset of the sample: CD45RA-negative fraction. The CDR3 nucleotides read TGTGCCAGCAGTTACTTTCCGGGACAGGTCGGCGGGGAGCTGTTTTTT. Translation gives CASSYFPGQVGGELFF.